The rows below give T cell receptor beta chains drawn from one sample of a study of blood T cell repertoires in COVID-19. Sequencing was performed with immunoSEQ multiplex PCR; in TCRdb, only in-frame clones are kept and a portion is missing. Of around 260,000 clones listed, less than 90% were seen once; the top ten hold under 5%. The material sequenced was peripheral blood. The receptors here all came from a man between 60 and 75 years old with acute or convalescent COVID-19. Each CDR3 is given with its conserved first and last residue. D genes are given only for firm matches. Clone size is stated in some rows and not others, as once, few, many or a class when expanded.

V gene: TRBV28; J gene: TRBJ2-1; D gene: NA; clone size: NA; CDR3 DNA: TGTGCCAGCAGTTTAAAAGGTCCAGCTCCCAAGGAGCTCTTC; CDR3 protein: CASSLKGPAPKELF
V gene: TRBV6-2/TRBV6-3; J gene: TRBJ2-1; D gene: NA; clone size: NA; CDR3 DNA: TGTGCCAGCAGCTTCATCCCGGGACTCCCACGACATGAGCAGTTCTTC; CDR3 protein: CASSFIPGLPRHEQFF
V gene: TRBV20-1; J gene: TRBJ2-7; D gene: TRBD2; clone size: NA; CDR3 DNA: TGCAGTGCTAGTGGGACTAGCGGAAACTACGAGCAGTACTTC; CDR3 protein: CSASGTSGNYEQYF
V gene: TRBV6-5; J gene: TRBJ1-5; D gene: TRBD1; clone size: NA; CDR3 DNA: TGTGCCAGCAATAGACAGGGGGATCAGCCCCAGCATTTT; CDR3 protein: CASNRQGDQPQHF
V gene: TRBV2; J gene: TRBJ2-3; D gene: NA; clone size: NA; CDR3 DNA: TGTGCCAGCAGTGAACGGGCAGATACGCAGTATTTT; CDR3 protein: CASSERADTQYF
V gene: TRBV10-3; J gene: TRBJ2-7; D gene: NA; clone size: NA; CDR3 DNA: TGTGCCATCAGTGAGTCGACAGAGGACCGGCAGTACTTC; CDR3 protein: CAISESTEDRQYF
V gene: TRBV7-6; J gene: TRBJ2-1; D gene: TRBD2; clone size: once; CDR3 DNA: TGTGCCAGCAGCTTAAGGTTCAGAGGACTAGCAGGGACCCATGAGCAGTTCTTC; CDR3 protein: CASSLRFRGLAGTHEQFF
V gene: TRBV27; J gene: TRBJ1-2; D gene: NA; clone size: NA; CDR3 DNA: TGTGCCAGCAGTTTGACAGCCCGCATCAGAGGCTACACCTTC; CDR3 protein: CASSLTARIRGYTF
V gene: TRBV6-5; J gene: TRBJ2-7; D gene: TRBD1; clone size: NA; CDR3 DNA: TGTGCCAGCAGTTACTCCGACAGGGCCCCCTACGAGCAGTACTTC; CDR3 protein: CASSYSDRAPYEQYF
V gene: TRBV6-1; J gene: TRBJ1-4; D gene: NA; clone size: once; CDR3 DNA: TGTGCCAGCAGTGGGACATTGGGAGGGGGTAATGAAAAACTGTTTTTT; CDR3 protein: CASSGTLGGGNEKLFF
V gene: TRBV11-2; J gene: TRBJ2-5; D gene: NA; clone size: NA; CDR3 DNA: TGTGCCAGCAGCTTAGGATCGGCGCCGATCAGGGAGACCCAGTACTTC; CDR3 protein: CASSLGSAPIRETQYF
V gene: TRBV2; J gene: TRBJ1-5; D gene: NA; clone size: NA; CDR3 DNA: TGTGCCACCAGGCGGACAAGGGATCAGCCCCAGCATTTT; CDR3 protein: CATRRTRDQPQHF
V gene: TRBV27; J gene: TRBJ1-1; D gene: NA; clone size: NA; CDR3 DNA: TGTGCCAGCACCCTCCGGGGGGGGGCTGGAACTGAAGCTTTCTTT; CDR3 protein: CASTLRGGAGTEAFF
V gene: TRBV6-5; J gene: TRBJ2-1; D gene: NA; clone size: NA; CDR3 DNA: TGTGCCAGCAGTTCCGCTGGACTACAAAACTGGGAAGAGCAGTTCTTC; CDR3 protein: CASSSAGLQNWEEQFF
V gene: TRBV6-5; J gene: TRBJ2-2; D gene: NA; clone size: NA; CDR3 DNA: TGTGCCAGCAGGCAAAGGGGGAATACCGGGGAGCTGTTTTTT; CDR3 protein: CASRQRGNTGELFF
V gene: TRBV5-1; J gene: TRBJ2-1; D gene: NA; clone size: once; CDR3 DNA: TGCGCCAGCACCCCGCGAGGGAACAATGAGCAGTTCTTC; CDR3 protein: CASTPRGNNEQFF
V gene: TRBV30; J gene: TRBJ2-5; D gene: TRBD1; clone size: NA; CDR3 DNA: TGTGCCTGGAGAGACGGGGACAGTAACCTACAAGAGACCCAGTACTTC; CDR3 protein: CAWRDGDSNLQETQYF
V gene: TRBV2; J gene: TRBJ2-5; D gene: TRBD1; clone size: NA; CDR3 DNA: TGTGCCAGCATTCCCTGGGACAGGGGGCGCCAAGAGACCCAGTACTTC; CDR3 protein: CASIPWDRGRQETQYF
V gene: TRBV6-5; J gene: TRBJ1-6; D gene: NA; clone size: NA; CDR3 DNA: TGTGCCAGCAGTACCTCAGGGGCTGGGAATTCACCCCTCCACTTT; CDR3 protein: CASSTSGAGNSPLHF
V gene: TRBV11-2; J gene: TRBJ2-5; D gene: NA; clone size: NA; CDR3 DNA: TGTGCCAGCGGCTCAGGGCTGGAGACCCAGTACTTC; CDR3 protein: CASGSGLETQYF
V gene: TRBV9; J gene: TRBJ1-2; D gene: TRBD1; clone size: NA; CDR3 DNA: TGTGCCAGCGGCACCGGGACAGGGGTCGATGGCTACACCTTC; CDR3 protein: CASGTGTGVDGYTF
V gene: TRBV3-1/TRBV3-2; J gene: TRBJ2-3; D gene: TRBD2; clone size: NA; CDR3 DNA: TGTGCCAGCAGCCTCCGACTAGCGGCGGCAGATACGCAGTATTTT; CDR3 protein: CASSLRLAAADTQYF
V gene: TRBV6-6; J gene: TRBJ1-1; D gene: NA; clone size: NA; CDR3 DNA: TGTGCCAGCATCCCCAGGGCACAGGGTATGAACACTGAAGCTTTCTTT; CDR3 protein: CASIPRAQGMNTEAFF
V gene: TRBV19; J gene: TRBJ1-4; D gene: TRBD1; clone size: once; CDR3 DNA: TGTGCCAGTAGTGGACAGGGGAGGGAAAAACTGTTTTTT; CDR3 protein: CASSGQGREKLFF
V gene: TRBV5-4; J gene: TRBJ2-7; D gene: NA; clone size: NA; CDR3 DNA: TGTGCCAGCAGCTTGGCTAGGGAGGAGCAGTACTTC; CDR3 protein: CASSLAREEQYF
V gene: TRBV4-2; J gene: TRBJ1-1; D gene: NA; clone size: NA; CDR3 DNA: TGTGCCAGCAGCCAAGTCGGGGAGGCGAACACTGAAGCTTTCTTT; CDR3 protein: CASSQVGEANTEAFF
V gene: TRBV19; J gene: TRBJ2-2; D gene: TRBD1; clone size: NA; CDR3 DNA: TGTGCCAGTGCGGCGGACAGGATCACCGGGGAGCTGTTTTTT; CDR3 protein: CASAADRITGELFF
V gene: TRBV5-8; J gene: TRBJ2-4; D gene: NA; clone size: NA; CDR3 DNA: TGTGCCAGCAGCCCCCCCGGAGCCAAAAACATTCAGTACTTC; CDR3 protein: CASSPPGAKNIQYF
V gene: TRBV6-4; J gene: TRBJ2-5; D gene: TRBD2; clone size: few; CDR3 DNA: TGTGCCAGCAGTGACGTCGAATTCGGTTGGACTAGCGGGACGGAGACCCAGTACTTC; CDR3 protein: CASSDVEFGWTSGTETQYF
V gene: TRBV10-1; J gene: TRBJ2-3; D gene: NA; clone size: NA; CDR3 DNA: TGCGCCAGCAGTGAGAACAGGGGCACAGATACGCAGTATTTT; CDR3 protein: CASSENRGTDTQYF
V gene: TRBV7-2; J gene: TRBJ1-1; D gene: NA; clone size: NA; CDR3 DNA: TGTGCCAGCAACTGGAGGGCAGCCATCTCCCCTGACACTGAAGCTTTCTTT; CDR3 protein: CASNWRAAISPDTEAFF
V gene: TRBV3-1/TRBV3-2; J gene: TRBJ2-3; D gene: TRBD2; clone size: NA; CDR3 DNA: TGTGCCAGCAGCCAACAACGCCCGGCTAGCGGGAGCACAGATACGCAGTATTTT; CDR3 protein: CASSQQRPASGSTDTQYF
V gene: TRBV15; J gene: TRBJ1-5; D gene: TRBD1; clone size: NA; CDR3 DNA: TGTGCCACGGGACAGGGCAATCAGCCCCAGCATTTT; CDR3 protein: CATGQGNQPQHF
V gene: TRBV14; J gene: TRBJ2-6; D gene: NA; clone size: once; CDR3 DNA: TGTGCCAGCAGCCAATGGCCCGGGTACGGGGCCAACGTCCTGACTTTC; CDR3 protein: CASSQWPGYGANVLTF
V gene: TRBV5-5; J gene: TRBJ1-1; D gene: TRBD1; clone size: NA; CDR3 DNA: TGTGCCAGCAGCCTACCGACAGGGGGAGGTACTGAAGCTTTCTTT; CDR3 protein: CASSLPTGGGTEAFF
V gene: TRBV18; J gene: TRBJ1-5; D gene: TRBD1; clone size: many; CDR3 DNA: TGTGCCAGCTCACGACGGACAGGGGAAGATGAGCCCCAGCATTTT; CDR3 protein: CASSRRTGEDEPQHF
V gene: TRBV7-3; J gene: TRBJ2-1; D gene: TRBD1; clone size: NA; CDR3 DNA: TGTGCCAGCAGCACAGGGGGCAATGAGCAGTTCTTC; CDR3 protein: CASSTGGNEQFF
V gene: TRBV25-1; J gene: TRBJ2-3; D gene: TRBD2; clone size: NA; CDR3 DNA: TGTGCCAGCAGTACCCGGACTAGCTTCGATACGCAGTATTTT; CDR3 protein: CASSTRTSFDTQYF
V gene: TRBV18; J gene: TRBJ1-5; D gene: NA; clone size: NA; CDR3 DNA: TGTGCCAGCTCACCACTGGACAGTCACAATCAGCCCCAGCATTTT; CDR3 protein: CASSPLDSHNQPQHF
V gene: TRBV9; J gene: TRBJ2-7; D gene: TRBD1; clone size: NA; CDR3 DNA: TGTGCCAGCAGCGTAGGAACGGGACAGGGGGGCGAGCAGTACTTC; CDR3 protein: CASSVGTGQGGEQYF